These 16 T cell receptor beta chains were all obtained from the same sample, sequenced in a study of OX40 agonist ivuxolimab in advanced cancers. The protocol was immunoSEQ multiplex PCR, while the TCRdb copy is restricted to in-frame clones and leaves out a portion. The top ten clones hold roughly 2.7% of a sample with about 41,000 clones, 85% of them seen once. The sample here was CD4+ or CD8+ T cells sorted from blood, taken in a trial of the OX40 agonist ivuxolimab. The receptors derive from an adult with an advanced solid tumor such as melanoma, head and neck, liver or kidney cancer.

The CDR3 nucleotides read TGTGCCAGCAGTGAACTATCCGGAGGGGGCTACACCTTC. This codes for CASSELSGGGYTF. The chain uses TRBV2 and TRBJ1-2; no reliable D call. V lost 2 bases and J 8 bases, leaving 12 bases between the germline ends. CDR3 length: 13 amino acids. The germline V gene encodes CDR1 SNHLY and CDR2 FYNNEI.

This sequence joins TRBV6-5 and TRBJ2-7; D gene ambiguous. Germline CDR1 is MNHEY and CDR2 is SVGAGI. This CDR3 is built from 11 residues. Between the trimmed V and J ends, which lost 0 bases and 13 bases, there was a span of 10 bases. CDR3: CASSYSSSRYF. Written as DNA, the CDR3 is TGTGCCAGCAGTTACTCCAGTTCCCGTTACTTC.

This clone was picked up a small number of times. The chain carries TRBV4-2 and TRBJ2-1; 9 bases are shared with TRBD2. The V gene's germline CDR1 is LGHNA and CDR2 YNFKEQ. J lost 7 bases, V lost 1 base, and 11 bases had no gene match. There are 17 residues in the CDR3. The CDR3, as DNA: TGTGCCAGCAGCCAAGTTCTAGCGGGATCGTGGGTTAATGAGCAGTTCTTC. Amino acid sequence: CASSQVLAGSWVNEQFF.

The V call is TRBV10-3, the J call TRBJ2-7; 10 bases are shared with TRBD1. In germline, CDR1 is ENHRY, CDR2 SYGVKD. Losses at the gene ends were 4 bases for V and 5 bases for J; bases not matched to a gene: 5. The CDR3 length is 14 residues. The CDR3 is CAISGTGTGDEQYF. The CDR3 bases are TGTGCCATCAGTGGAACCGGGACAGGGGACGAGCAGTACTTC.

This clone is a singleton in its sample. This chain links TRBV6-4 with TRBJ2-3, with D possibly TRBD1 on 6 matching bases. This CDR3 has 18 residues. Per germline, CDR1 MRHNA and CDR2 SNTAGT. The V and J ends lost 8 bases and 2 bases respectively, with 26 bases between them. The CDR3 is CASHRAFFLDPDTDTQYF. The CDR3, as DNA: TGTGCCAGCCACAGGGCCTTCTTTTTAGACCCCGACACAGATACGCAGTATTTT.

The J gene is TRBJ2-5, the V gene TRBV6-1; perhaps D is TRBD1 or TRBD2 (5 bases each). CDR3 size: 13 residues. V shed 3 bases and J shed 6 bases, with 11 bases lying between them. Per germline, CDR1 MNHNS and CDR2 SASEGT. The CDR3 region is CASSDSEGQTQYF. In nucleotides, the CDR3 is TGTGCCAGCAGTGATAGTGAGGGACAGACCCAGTACTTC.

This chain connects TRBV19 to TRBJ2-3; the D gene is possibly TRBD2 (6 bases). This CDR3 has 15 amino acids. Trimming left V 1 base short and J 6 bases short, with 14 bases between. CDR1 LNHDA and CDR2 SQIVND come from the germline V gene (reference sequence). Here the CDR3 DNA reads TGTGCCAGTAGTATAGGAGCGGGCGGCTGGGATACGCAGTATTTT. This codes for CASSIGAGGWDTQYF. Based on the CDR3 plus reference TRBV19 and TRBJ2-3, the full variable domain is DGGITQSPKYLFRKEGQNVTLSCEQNLNHDAMYWYRQDPGQGLRLIYYSQIVNDFQKGDIAEGYSVSREKKESFPLTVTSAQKNPTAFYLCASSIGAGGWDTQYFGPGTRLTVL.

The rearrangement uses TRBV19 and TRBJ2-3; the D is unclear. The ends were cut back, 5 bases at V and 0 bases at J, with 18 bases in the middle. The germline V gene encodes CDR1 LNHDA and CDR2 SQIVND (reference sequence). This CDR3 is 17 amino acids long. CDR3 coding DNA: TGTGCCAGTAGTGCTCACCCCGCCCAGGCTAGCACAGATACGCAGTATTTT. This gives the protein CASSAHPAQASTDTQYF.

The chain carries TRBV30 and TRBJ1-5; D is perhaps TRBD1 (6 bases). The germline gives CDR1 GTSNPN, CDR2 SVGIG (reference sequence). The ends were cut back, 3 bases at V and 6 bases at J, with 9 bases in the middle. This CDR3 region has 12 residues. The CDR3: CAWSHRVQPQHF. Here the CDR3 DNA reads TGTGCCTGGAGCCACAGGGTTCAGCCCCAGCATTTT. Using reference TRBV30 and TRBJ1-5 for the parts outside the CDR3, the full variable domain is SQTIHQWPATLVQPVGSPLSLECTVEGTSNPNLYWYRQAAGRGLQLLFYSVGIGQISSEVPQNLSASRPQDRQFILSSKKLLLSDSGFYLCAWSHRVQPQHFGDGTRLSIL.

The table lists this clone with a count of one. This sequence joins TRBV5-8 and TRBJ1-3, with 7 bases that match TRBD1. V trimming: 2 bases; J trimming: 0 bases; junction bases outside the gene matches: 2. This CDR3 is built from 15 residues. The germline V gene encodes CDR1 SGHTS and CDR2 YDEGEE. This CDR3 reads CASSFRGSSGNTIYF. For the CDR3, the DNA is TGTGCCAGCAGCTTCAGGGGGTCCTCTGGAAACACCATATATTTT.

The chain recombines TRBV27 with TRBJ1-1, with TRBD1 as a possible D gene (5 bases). Trimming stripped 3 bases from V and 0 bases from J, with 11 bases between. CDR3 length: 15 residues. From germline, CDR1 is MNHEY and CDR2 SMNVEV (reference sequence). CDR3 sequence reads: CASSFQGRMNTEAFF. Written as DNA, the CDR3 is TGTGCCAGCAGTTTTCAGGGTCGGATGAACACTGAAGCTTTCTTT.

This clone was found a few times. The V call is TRBV11-2, the J call TRBJ1-1; D is ambiguous. Germline V gene data show CDR1 as SGHAT and CDR2 as FQNNGV. There are 11 residues in the CDR3. V was trimmed by 1 base and J by 11 bases, leaving 8 bases between them. The CDR3 sequence: CASSLGPTAFF. As DNA, the CDR3 is TGTGCCAGCAGCTTAGGACCGACGGCTTTCTTT. The full variable domain, with the rest looked up from reference TRBV11-2 and TRBJ1-1, is EAGVAQSPRYKIIEKRQSVAFWCNPISGHATLYWYQQILGQGPKLLIQFQNNGVVDDSQLPKDRFSAERLKGVDSTLKIQPAKLEDSAVYLCASSLGPTAFFGQGTRLTVV.

This chain joins TRBV7-6 and TRBJ2-1; D not resolved. The CDR3 consists of 12 residues. Germline-derived CDR1 and CDR2 are SGHVS and FNYEAQ. V was cut by 5 bases and J by 9 bases, with 11 bases left in between. The CDR3: CASSLSQSEQFF. The CDR3 bases are TGTGCCAGCAGCCTCTCCCAGTCTGAGCAGTTCTTC.

In DNA, the CDR3 is TGCGCCAGCAGCCAAGTACCGGGATTTGGGCCCTACGAGCAGTACTTC. Amino acids: CASSQVPGFGPYEQYF. V usage is TRBV4-1 and J usage is TRBJ2-7; TRBD2 is a possible D gene (5 bases). V lost 1 base, J lost 2 bases, and 15 bases lay in between. The CDR3 is made up of 16 amino acids. The germline V gene has CDR1 MGHRA and CDR2 YSYEKL.

The chain links TRBV5-1 to TRBJ2-3; D gene uncertain. The CDR3 consists of 14 residues. V lost 0 bases to trimming and J lost 3 bases, with 8 bases between them. The germline V gene has CDR1 SGHRS and CDR2 YFSETQ. The CDR3 DNA follows: TGCGCCAGCAGCTTGGGGGCCGCGACAGATACGCAGTATTTT. Amino acid sequence: CASSLGAATDTQYF.

In its sample, this clone was seen once. The rearrangement joins TRBV7-2 to TRBJ2-1, with 10 bases lining up with TRBD2. V lost 5 bases to trimming and J lost 7 bases; unmatched junction nucleotides: 8. The germline gives CDR1 SGHTA, CDR2 FQGNSA. This CDR3 region has 15 residues. Here the CDR3 DNA reads TGTGCCAGCAGCCCTAGCGGGAGCGGTGGGAATGAGCAGTTCTTC. It codes for CASSPSGSGGNEQFF.